The entry that follows covers one TCR beta chain sequence. What it recognizes is unknown. Method: immunoSEQ multiplex PCR; TCRdb's copy keeps in-frame clones and lacks some. The sample includes about 200,000 clones, more than 75% of them seen just once. The data stem from a study of cytomegalovirus exposure and HLA in healthy donors. Whole-study results and caveats: Rare TCR sequences predominated, though certain public TCRs were found in many donors.

The V gene's germline CDR1 is SGHAT and CDR2 FQNNGV. Trimming stripped 2 bases from V and 3 bases from J, with 9 bases between. The CDR3 has 14 residues. This chain connects TRBV11-2 to TRBJ2-3; D unresolved. What was sequenced was PBMCs. This receptor was taken from a woman aged 18-29 years in good health and CMV-seropositive. CDR3 DNA: TGTGCCAGCAGCTTATTGGGCTCGACAGATACGCAGTATTTT. Amino acids: CASSLLGSTDTQYF. Complete variable domain (other parts from reference TRBV11-2 and TRBJ2-3): EAGVAQSPRYKIIEKRQSVAFWCNPISGHATLYWYQQILGQGPKLLIQFQNNGVVDDSQLPKDRFSAERLKGVDSTLKIQPAKLEDSAVYLCASSLLGSTDTQYFGPGTRLTVL.